A single sample gave rise to the 21 T cell receptor beta chains below, sequenced in a study of cytomegalovirus exposure and HLA in healthy donors. Profiling relied on immunoSEQ multiplex PCR, and the TCRdb table lists in-frame clones only, not all of them. Of under 250,000 clones in the sample, more than 75% were seen once. Source material: PBMCs. All receptors come from a woman between 18 and 29 years old in good health and CMV-seropositive.

The chain carries TRBV29-1 and TRBJ1-3, with 7 bases matching TRBD1. Trimming removed 5 bases from V and 0 bases from J; junction bases left unmatched: 4. This CDR3 region has 14 residues. CDR1 and CDR2 from the germline V gene are SQVTM and ANQGSEA. The CDR3 sequence is CSVRTGNSGNTIYF. DNA for the CDR3: TGCAGCGTTCGGACAGGCAACTCTGGAAACACCATATATTTT.

This clone was observed a handful of times. The V and J genes are TRBV27 and TRBJ1-5, with D tentatively TRBD1 (5 bases). The CDR3 consists of 14 residues. V was cut by 5 bases and J by 2 bases, with 10 bases left in between. The germline gives CDR1 MNHEY, CDR2 SMNVEV (reference sequence). The CDR3 DNA follows: TGTGCCAGCAGTCCAGGGATAGGCAATCAGCCCCAGCATTTT. Its translation is CASSPGIGNQPQHF.

The V and J genes are TRBV9 and TRBJ1-2, with 7 bases that match TRBD1. This CDR3 is built from 15 residues. Germline lookup yields CDR1 SGDLS and CDR2 YYNGEE. J lost 3 bases, V lost 3 bases, and 8 bases had no gene match. CDR3 sequence: CASSDITGADYGYTF. For the CDR3, the DNA is TGTGCCAGCAGCGACATTACAGGGGCGGACTATGGCTACACCTTC.

The chain links TRBV4-1 to TRBJ1-2, with TRBD1 matching over 8 bases. CDR1 MGHRA and CDR2 YSYEKL come from the germline V gene. The CDR3 runs 14 residues. J gave up 2 bases and V 4 bases, and 3 bases lay outside the gene matches. The CDR3 region has the DNA TGCGCCAGCAGCCGTGGACAGGGAAACTATGGCTACACCTTC. Translation: CASSRGQGNYGYTF.

This chain connects TRBV28 to TRBJ1-1; 8 bases are shared with TRBD1. Germline lookup yields CDR1 MDHEN and CDR2 SYDVKM. The V segment lost 6 bases and the J segment 10 bases; nucleotides outside the gene matches: 13. The CDR3 consists of 14 residues. CDR3 coding DNA: TGTGCCAGCAGCCCGGGACAGGAGATCGCCGGAGCTTTCTTT. Protein sequence: CASSPGQEIAGAFF.

The chain uses TRBV10-2 and TRBJ2-3, with TRBD2 identical over 10 bases. This CDR3 is 14 amino acids long. Germline CDR1 WSHSY, CDR2 SAAADI. J lost 9 bases, V lost 6 bases, and 9 bases had no gene match. CDR3 DNA sequence: TGCGCCAGCAGGCTCTCTAGCGGGAGCGGGACGCAGTATTTT. Its protein is CASRLSSGSGTQYF.

The count of this clone is one. The chain joins TRBV19 to TRBJ1-1; unclear D gene. V gave up 5 bases and J gave up 2 bases, with 12 bases separating them. Per germline, CDR1 LNHDA and CDR2 SQIVND (reference sequence). The CDR3 is 14 amino acids. Here the CDR3 reads CASSVGSVNTEAFF. The CDR3 nucleotides read TGTGCCAGTAGTGTCGGGTCAGTTAACACTGAAGCTTTCTTT.

The chain couples TRBV5-4 to TRBJ2-7; 7 bases agree with TRBD2. Trimming cost V 0 bases and J 6 bases; bases outside gene matches: 6. CDR1 is SGHNT, CDR2 YYREEE, per germline (reference sequence). This CDR3 is 14 amino acids long. The CDR3 coding sequence is TGTGCCAGCAGCTTGGATGGGGGGGTGGGCGAGCAGTACTTC. Protein product: CASSLDGGVGEQYF. Supplemented by reference TRBV5-4 and TRBJ2-7, the full variable domain reads ETGVTQSPTHLIKTRGQQVTLRCSSQSGHNTVSWYQQALGQGPQFIFQYYREEENGRGNFPPRFSGLQFPNYSSELNVNALELDDSALYLCASSLDGGVGEQYFGPGTRLTVT.

The V call is TRBV6-1, the J call TRBJ2-7; no clear D gene. From germline, CDR1 is MNHNS and CDR2 SASEGT. This CDR3 region has 13 residues. Trimming shortened V by 3 bases and J by 3 bases, and 9 bases separated the two germline ends. The CDR3 protein is CASSDWASYEQYF. CDR3 in DNA: TGTGCCAGCAGTGATTGGGCGAGCTACGAGCAGTACTTC.

This clone has just one count. The chain joins TRBV10-3 to TRBJ1-2; 10 nucleotides line up with TRBD1. The germline V gene has CDR1 ENHRY and CDR2 SYGVKD. Losses at the gene ends were 3 bases for V and 8 bases for J; bases not matched to a gene: 6. The CDR3 sequence is 14 residues long. The CDR3 loop is CAISEDRGRGGYTF. The CDR3 nucleotides read TGTGCCATCAGTGAAGACAGGGGGCGCGGCGGCTACACCTTC.

V usage is TRBV14 and J usage is TRBJ2-1, with 7 bases that match TRBD1. Germline V gene lookup returns CDR1 SGHDN and CDR2 FVKESK. Unmatched junction bases numbered 6, after V lost 4 bases and J lost 3 bases. This CDR3 has 15 residues. The CDR3 DNA reads TGTGCCAGCAGCCTATCGACAGGGTACTACAATGAGCAGTTCTTC. It yields the protein CASSLSTGYYNEQFF.

V and J are TRBV27 and TRBJ2-1, with 14 positions matching TRBD2. The CDR3 has 16 amino acids. Germline CDR1 MNHEY, CDR2 SMNVEV (reference sequence). Trimming took 6 bases from V and 9 from J; bases not matched to a gene: 10. CDR3 sequence: CASSRTGLAGALEQFF. CDR3 DNA: TGTGCCAGCAGCCGAACGGGACTAGCGGGAGCGCTTGAGCAGTTCTTC.

Here the CDR3 reads CASSPSEGIAKNIQYF. DNA for the CDR3: TGTGCCAGCAGCCCCTCGGAGGGGATAGCCAAAAACATTCAGTACTTC. This chain links TRBV5-4 with TRBJ2-4; maybe TRBD2 (6 bases). Trimming took off 4 bases at V and 0 bases at J, with 14 bases between the two ends. Per germline, CDR1 SGHNT and CDR2 YYREEE (reference sequence). This CDR3 is 16 amino acids long.

On this clone itself: The sample carries other DNA sequences with the same CDR3. The chain has TRBV9 and TRBJ1-3; perhaps TRBD1 as D (5 bases). Germline V lookup: CDR1 SGDLS, CDR2 YYNGEE. V was clipped by 0 bases and J by 0 bases, with 7 bases between them. The length of the CDR3 is 15 residues. The CDR3 DNA reads as TGTGCCAGCAGCGTAGGACAGTTCTCTGGAAACACCATATATTTT. Translation gives CASSVGQFSGNTIYF.

The chain carries TRBV29-1 and TRBJ2-7, with TRBD2 matching over 10 bases. V dropped 2 bases and J dropped 2; count of bases not matched to a gene: 9. The CDR3 has 16 amino acids. Germline values: CDR1 SQVTM, CDR2 ANQGSEA. The CDR3 spells CSVENPGLAEPYEQYF. CDR3 coding DNA: TGCAGCGTTGAAAACCCTGGACTAGCGGAACCCTACGAGCAGTACTTC.

The chain combines TRBV28 with TRBJ2-7; tentatively, D is TRBD2 (6 bases). Germline V gives CDR1 MDHEN, CDR2 SYDVKM. V was pared by 2 bases and J by 0 bases, with 11 bases between. The CDR3 has 15 residues. The CDR3 loop reads CASSLLALSSYEQYF. The CDR3 DNA sequence: TGTGCCAGCAGTTTACTAGCGTTAAGCTCCTACGAGCAGTACTTC.

The chain carries TRBV4-2 and TRBJ1-4; D is perhaps TRBD1 (6 bases). CDR1 and CDR2 from the germline V gene are LGHNA and YNFKEQ. V was shortened by 1 base and J by 8 bases, with 11 bases between the two germline ends. The CDR3 is 14 residues long. CDR3 sequence reads: CASSQGTGFEKLFF. The CDR3 DNA reads TGTGCCAGCAGCCAAGGTACAGGGTTCGAAAAACTGTTTTTT.

V gene TRBV27 combines with J gene TRBJ2-7, with a weak D call TRBD2 (5 bases). V was clipped by 5 bases and J by 5 bases, with 10 bases between them. The CDR3 contains 12 residues. Germline V gene data show CDR1 as MNHEY and CDR2 as SMNVEV (reference sequence). In DNA form, the CDR3 reads TGTGCCAGCAGTCCTCCCGGGGACGAGCAGTACTTC. It specifies CASSPPGDEQYF.

Only a few counts were recorded for this clone. The V call is TRBV25-1, the J call TRBJ2-7, with D unclear. Trimming stripped 4 bases from V and 0 bases from J, with 16 bases between. CDR3 length: 16 residues. Per germline, CDR1 MGHDK and CDR2 SYGVNS. DNA for the CDR3: TGTGCCAGCAGTGGCCTGGAGACCTTTAGCTCCTACGAGCAGTACTTC. As protein: CASSGLETFSSYEQYF.

The chain recombines TRBV5-4 with TRBJ2-7, with TRBD2 matching over 9 bases. The CDR3 extends over 14 amino acids. V lost 3 bases and J lost 5; bases outside the gene matches: 6. From germline, CDR1 is SGHNT and CDR2 YYREEE (reference sequence). CDR3 DNA sequence: TGTGCCAGCAGCTCCTCAAGCGGGAGGCACGAGCAGTACTTC. It translates to CASSSSSGRHEQYF.

This clone was detected only once. This chain joins TRBV28 and TRBJ1-5; D gene uncertain. The V end lost 8 bases, the J end lost 5 bases, and 10 bases lay between the germline ends. Germline V lookup: CDR1 MDHEN, CDR2 SYDVKM. CDR3 size: 12 residues. CDR3 residues: CASGRRDQPQHF. The CDR3 DNA follows: TGTGCCAGCGGGAGAAGGGATCAGCCCCAGCATTTT.